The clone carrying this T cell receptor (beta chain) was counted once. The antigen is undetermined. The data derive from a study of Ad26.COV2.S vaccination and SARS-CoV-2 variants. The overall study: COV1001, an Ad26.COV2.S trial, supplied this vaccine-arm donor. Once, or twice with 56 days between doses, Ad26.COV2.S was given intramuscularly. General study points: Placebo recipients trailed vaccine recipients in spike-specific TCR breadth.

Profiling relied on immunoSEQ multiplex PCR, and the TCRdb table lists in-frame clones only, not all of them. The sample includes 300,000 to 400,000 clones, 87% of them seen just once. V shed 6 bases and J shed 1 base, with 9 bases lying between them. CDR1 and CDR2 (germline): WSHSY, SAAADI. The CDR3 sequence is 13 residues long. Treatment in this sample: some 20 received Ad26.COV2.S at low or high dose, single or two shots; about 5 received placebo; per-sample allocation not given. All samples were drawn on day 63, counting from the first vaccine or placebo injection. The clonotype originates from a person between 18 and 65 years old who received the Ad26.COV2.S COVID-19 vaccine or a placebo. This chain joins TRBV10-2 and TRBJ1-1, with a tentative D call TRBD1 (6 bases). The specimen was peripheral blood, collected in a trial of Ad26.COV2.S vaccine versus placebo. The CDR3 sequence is CASRSGENTEAFF. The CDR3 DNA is TGCGCCAGCAGATCAGGGGAGAACACTGAAGCTTTCTTT.